The 17 T cell receptor delta chains below were found in one sample sequenced in a study of gamma delta lymphoproliferative disorders and STAT genes. The receptor sequences were amplified from genomic DNA of peripheral blood mononuclear cells. TCRdb reanalysed the multiplex PCR reads with CATT. Found here are approximately 1,500 delta-chain clones, about 2.9% of them singletons; the top ten hold around 65%. What was sequenced was blood. The receptors were sampled from a human donor with gamma-delta T-cell large granular lymphocyte leukemia.

With regard to this clone: This DNA translates differently at residue 7 from the TCRdb protein, which is that of a much larger clone; a read error is likely, and the protein shown is the DNA's own translation. The CDR3 here is CALGGPKSYPYWGIRTYTDKLIF. CDR3 coding DNA: TGTGCTCTTGGGGGTCCTAAATCCTACCCGTACTGGGGGATACGCACTTACACCGATAAACTCATCTTT. The V call is TRDV1, the J call TRDJ1, with 13 bases that match TRDD3. Germline CDR1 is TSWWSYY and CDR2 is QGS. The length of the CDR3 is 23 residues. V lost 4 bases to trimming and J lost 0 bases; unmatched junction nucleotides: 23.

This clone showed up just a few times. The chain couples TRAV38-2/DV8 to TRDJ1, with 8 nucleotides matching TRDD3. After removal of 1 base from V and 1 base from J, the junction contained 21 bases not matched to a gene. This CDR3 has 21 amino acids. Germline values: CDR1 TSESDYY, CDR2 QEAYKQQN. The CDR3 spells CAYRSSTLFPYWGSLTDKLIF. CDR3 nucleotides: TGTGCTTATAGGAGCTCGACACTATTCCCGTACTGGGGGTCCCTCACCGATAAACTCATCTTT.

The chain couples TRDV3 to TRDJ1, with 13 bases identical to TRDD3. The CDR3 is 18 residues long. Trimming removed 4 bases from V and 0 bases from J; junction bases left unmatched: 14. CDR1 is TVYSNPD, CDR2 GDNSRS, per germline (reference sequence). Here the CDR3 DNA reads TGTGCCTCTGCCTCGTACTGGGGGATACGCACTTACACCGATAAACTCATCTTT. It specifies CASASYWGIRTYTDKLIF.

This clone was found a few times. A read error likely explains this, since a far larger clone differs by one base. J is TRDJ1 and V is TRDV1; D remains ambiguous. CDR1 and CDR2 from the germline V gene are TSWWSYY and QGS. This CDR3 spans 16 amino acids. V lost 1 base to trimming and J lost 0 bases, with 12 bases between them. The CDR3 loop reads CALGEQPGVYTDKLIF. The CDR3 coding sequence is TGTGCTCTTGGGGAACAACCCGGGGTGTACACCGATAAACTCATCTTT.

As for this clone: This likely came from a read error, as a far larger clone is one base away. V is TRDV1 and J is TRDJ1; the D gene is possibly TRDD3 (6 bases). The J gene, absent from TCRdb, was called here by matching the DNA to germline. The CDR3 sequence is 16 residues long. Germline assignment: CDR1 TSWWSYY and CDR2 QGS. Trimming stripped 2 bases from V and 10 bases from J, with 23 bases between. The CDR3 bases are TGTGCTCTTGGGGAAAGGAGGGGGGGAGGAGAGTATATACTCATCTTT. It encodes CALGERRGGGEYILIF.

This clone was detected many times. The genes are TRDV1 and TRDJ3; tentative D call: TRDD3 (10 bases). The germline gives CDR1 TSWWSYY, CDR2 QGS. CDR3 size: 23 residues. The V gene lost 5 bases and the J gene lost 0 bases, with 29 bases spanning the gap. The CDR3 reads CALGCLPTFTGGFSSWDTRQMFF. Here the CDR3 DNA reads TGTGCTCTTGGGTGCCTTCCTACCTTTACTGGGGGATTTAGCTCCTGGGACACCCGACAGATGTTTTTC.

Of note for this clone: The protein in TCRdb stems from a much larger clone and differs at residue 16 from this DNA's translation, likely a read error; here the protein is translated from the DNA. The V gene is TRDV1, the J gene TRDJ1; 13 bases align to TRDD3. Germline V gene sequence: CDR1 TSWWSYY, CDR2 QGS. The J segment lost 2 bases and the V segment lost 0 bases, leaving 18 bases of the junction unmatched. The CDR3 covers 22 residues. DNA for the CDR3: TGTGCTCTTGGGGAACTAGAGGGACCTTCCTACTGGGGGATACGGTCGACCGATAAACTCATCTTT. Protein: CALGELEGPSYWGIRSTDKLIF.

CDR3 nucleotides: TGTGCTCTTGGGGGTACCTACGGAATGGGGGATTTTATCTTTTTTGGGACCTGGGACACCCGACAGATGTTTTTC. Translation gives CALGGTYGMGDFIFFGTWDTRQMFF. The J gene is TRDJ3; the V gene was not called; TRDD3, the D gene given by the table, was not confirmed from the DNA. The CDR3 totals 25 residues.

This clone was counted between two and nine times. A far larger clone is one nucleotide away, so this likely arose from a read error. Distinct nucleotide sequences in the sample also encode this CDR3. The chain joins TRAV38-2/DV8 to TRDJ1; TRDD3 aligns across 10 bases. Germline values: CDR1 TSESDYY, CDR2 QEAYKQQN. This CDR3 comprises 21 residues. The CDR3 here is CAYRSSTLFPYWGIRPDKLIF. The DNA of the CDR3 is TGTGCTTATAGGAGCTCGACACTATTCCCGTACTGGGGGATTCGGCCCGATAAACTAATCTTT.

Comments on this clone: Since a far larger clone is one base different, this is likely a read error. The same CDR3 can be traced to other DNA sequences in this sample. The chain couples TRDV1 to TRDJ1; D is tentatively TRDD2 or TRDD3 (5 bases each). Germline V gene lookup returns CDR1 TSWWSYY and CDR2 QGS. This CDR3 comprises 19 residues. In DNA, the CDR3 is TGTGCTCTCGGGGAAGCCGCTCCCTACCAGCCTTCGTACACCGATAAACTCATCTTT. It translates to CALGEAAPYQPSYTDKLIF.

The genes are TRAV38-2/DV8 and TRDJ1, with D perhaps TRDD3 (8 bases). Since TCRdb gives no J gene, matching the DNA to germline was used here to assign it. Trimming removed 1 base from V and 2 bases from J, with 27 bases in between. Germline CDR1 reads TSESDYY; CDR2 reads QEAYKQQN. The CDR3 is made up of 20 amino acids. This chain's CDR3 is CAYRSPAFLPYWGYTDKLIF. DNA of the CDR3: TGTGCTTATAGGAGCCCGGCCTTCCTGCCTTACTGGGGGTATACCGATAAACTCATCTTT.

This clone was detected a few times. TCRdb's entry gives the protein of a much larger clone, which mismatches this DNA's translation at residue 16, likely from a read error; the protein reported here is translated from the DNA. The rearrangement joins TRDV1 to TRDJ1; 11 nucleotides agree with TRDD3. Germline values: CDR1 TSWWSYY, CDR2 QGS. This CDR3 is 21 amino acids long. CDR3 in amino acids: CALGDPPRYWGIGPHTGKLIF. The CDR3 DNA follows: TGTGCTCTTGGGGATCCTCCTAGGTACTGGGGGATAGGGCCCCACACCGGTAAACTCATCTTT.

This clone is labeled as medium-sized. A far larger clone differs by one base, so this is likely a read error. This chain uses TRAV29/DV5 with TRDJ1, with 10 bases that match TRDD3. Germline-derived CDR1 and CDR2 are NSMFDY and ISSIKDK. The CDR3 sequence is 17 residues long. CDR3 sequence (DNA): TGTGCAGCAACTTCCTCGTACTGGGGGATCTACACCGATAAACCCATCTTT. Protein product: CAATSSYWGIYTDKPIF.

This clone has more than one count but fewer than ten. The protein recorded in TCRdb matches a much larger clone and deviates from this DNA's translation at residue 13, suggesting a read error; the protein here is obtained by translating the DNA. This chain links TRDV1 with TRDJ2; 7 positions agree with TRDD3. The CDR3 is 19 amino acids. The germline gives CDR1 TSWWSYY, CDR2 QGS. V lost 3 bases and J lost 3; bases outside the gene matches: 16. In nucleotides, the CDR3 is TGTGCTCTTGGGGATGCTTCCCCCTGGGGGGCATTTATGACAGCACAACTCTTCTTT. Translating gives CALGDASPWGAFMTAQLFF.

Sample share makes this clone medium-sized. For the J gene the call is TRDJ1; the V gene lacks a call; the table names TRDD3, a call not compared with the DNA. The CDR3 extends over 17 amino acids. The CDR3 here is CASLCLPDWGYTDKLIF. CDR3 bases: TGTGCTTCATTGTGCCTTCCTGACTGGGGGTACACCGATAAACTCATCTTT.

In this sample, this clone turned up a few times. TCRdb shows a much larger clone's protein in place of this DNA's translation, and the two differ at residue 4, likely through a read error; the protein shown is translated from the DNA. The chain is built from TRDV2 and TRDJ1; 8 positions match TRDD3. This CDR3 comprises 19 residues. The germline V gene has CDR1 GEAIGNYY and CDR2 EKD. CDR3 sequence (DNA): TGTGCCTGTAACACCTCGTGGGGGATTTCACCTCTCTACACCGATAAACTCATCTTT. Protein: CACNTSWGISPLYTDKLIF.

This clone was seen only a few times. A read error is the likely source, as a far larger clone sits one nucleotide away. Other DNA sequences in the sample encode the same CDR3. The chain has TRDV3 and TRDJ1; 11 bases map to TRDD3. V was pared by 4 bases and J by 0 bases, with 16 bases of the junction left unmatched. CDR1 is TVYSNPD, CDR2 GDNSRS, per germline (reference sequence). This CDR3 contains 18 residues. The CDR3 loop reads CASASYWGIMEYTDKLIF. CDR3 nucleotide sequence: TGTGCCTCTGCCTCGTACTGGGGGATAATGGAATACACCGATAAACTCATCTTT.